A selection of T cell receptor beta chains follows, all from one sample in a study of tumor and adjacent non-tumor tissue in lung cancer. TCRdb passed the multiplex PCR reads through MiXCR, listing each CDR3 protein once. The profile shows around 200,000 distinct CDR3 sequences, about two thirds of them singletons. Sequenced material: lung tumor tissue. The receptors originated from a man in his fifties or sixties with non-small cell lung cancer. The CDR3 runs from the conserved cysteine through the conserved F or W. D genes are given only for firm matches. Clone size is not always given. Where it is, it says once, few, many or a class for expanded clones.

>TRBV11-2|.|TRBJ2-2|.
CTSSLGTGRTGELFF
TGTACCAGCAGCTTAGGAACAGGGCGGACCGGAGAGCTGTTTTTT
>TRBV20-1|.|TRBJ2-1|.
CCAKPRTRTKNEQFF
TGCTGTGCTAAACCTAGGACAAGGACTAAAAATGAGCAGTTCTTC
>TRBV28|TRBD1|TRBJ2-7|.
CASSFTGGGIAKQYF
TGTGCCAGCAGTTTCACAGGGGGCGGAATCGCGAAGCAGTACTTC
>TRBV11-2|.|TRBJ2-2|once
CTCSLERAGELFF
TGTACCTGCAGCTTGGAGAGGGCCGGGGAGCTGTTTTTT
>TRBV20-1|TRBD2|TRBJ2-1|few
CSALAGGYNEQSF
TGCAGTGCTCTAGCGGGAGGGTACAATGAGCAGTCCTTC
>TRBV4-2|.|TRBJ1-1|.
CATSPRGQDTEASF
TGTGCCACCAGCCCCCGAGGCCAGGACACTGAAGCCTCCTTT
>TRBV29-1|.|TRBJ1-4|.
CSVEQTDEKLFF
TGCAGCGTTGAACAGACAGATGAAAAACTGTTTTTT
>TRBV20-1|.|TRBJ1-2|.
CSARRTDANCGYAF
TGCAGTGCCCGGAGGACAGATGCTAACTGTGGCTACGCCTTC
>TRBV6-2/TRBV6-3|TRBD2|TRBJ2-1|.
CASSFLGTIIDEQFF
TGTGCTAGCAGTTTCCTCGGGACTATCATCGATGAGCAGTTCTTC
>TRBV5-4|TRBD2|TRBJ2-1|many
CASSRSGASYNEQFF
TGTGCCAGCAGCCGTAGCGGGGCGTCCTACAATGAGCAGTTCTTC
>TRBV12-3/TRBV12-4|TRBD1|TRBJ1-2|.
CASTWTGRRYGYTF
TGTGCCAGCACTTGGACAGGGAGGCGATATGGCTACACCTTC
>TRBV6-5|TRBD1|TRBJ2-4|few
CASSYSSRQGANIQYF
TGTGCCAGCAGTTACTCGAGTAGGCAGGGGGCGAACATTCAGTACTTC
>TRBV18|TRBD1|TRBJ1-3|.
CASSSGTGGDTIYF
TGTGCCAGCTCATCAGGGACAGGCGGAGACACCATATATTTT
>TRBV5-5|.|TRBJ1-3|.
CASSLGENGNSIYF
TGTGCCAGCAGCTTGGGTGAGAACGGAAACTCCATATATTTT
>TRBV20-1|.|TRBJ2-3|many
CSANDIGTDTQYF
TGCAGTGCCAATGACATCGGCACAGATACGCAGTATTTT
>TRBV28|TRBD1|TRBJ1-4|.
CDSNPPQGVTNEKLLF
TGTGACAGCAACCCCCCTCAGGGGGTTACTAATGAAAAACTGTTGTTT
>TRBV12-3/TRBV12-4|TRBD1|TRBJ1-5|.
CASSPLETGSNRPQHF
TGTGCCAGCAGTCCCCTCGAGACAGGGAGCAATCGGCCCCAGCATTTT
>TRBV10-1|.|TRBJ1-1|.
CASSLDYNTETFF
TGCGCCAGCAGTTTAGACTATAACACTGAAACTTTCTTT
>TRBV20-1|.|TRBJ1-1|.
CSDLGQVNTGAFF
TGCAGTGACCTGGGACAAGTGAACACTGGAGCTTTCTTT
>TRBV6-5|TRBD1|TRBJ1-1|once
CTRSSARGEAFF
TGTACCAGAAGTTCGGCCAGGGGGGAAGCTTTCTTT
>TRBV5-1|.|TRBJ2-7|.
CASSIQGIGGPLSYEQYF
TGCGCCAGCAGTATTCAGGGGATTGGGGGCCCGCTCTCCTACGAGCAGTACTTC
>TRBV11-3|.|TRBJ2-1|once
CDSSWGYNGQFF
TGTGACAGCAGCTGGGGGTACAATGGGCAGTTCTTC
>TRBV12-3/TRBV12-4|.|TRBJ1-1|.
CASSLVETYTEAFF
TGTGCCAGCAGTTTAGTAGAGACCTACACTGAAGCTTTCTTT
>TRBV6-2/TRBV6-3|.|TRBJ2-1|once
CVSSPQGSSSYNEQFF
TGTGTCAGCTCCCCCCAGGGGTCTAGTTCCTACAATGAGCAGTTCTTC
>TRBV20-1|.|TRBJ2-4|many
CSPHTGRESKNIQYF
TGCAGCCCCCATACAGGGAGGGAATCCAAAAACATTCAGTACTTC
>TRBV30|.|TRBJ1-2|few
CAWSRADYGYTF
TGTGCCTGGAGCAGGGCAGACTATGGCTACACCTTC
>TRBV5-6|.|TRBJ2-3|.
CASSGNTDTQYF
TGTGCCAGCAGCGGGAACACAGATACGCAGTATTTT
>TRBV6-1|.|TRBJ2-6|few
CTSSEDSSGANVLTF
TGTACCAGCAGTGAAGACAGCTCTGGGGCCAACGTCCTGACTTTC
>TRBV5-1|.|TRBJ2-5|few
CASSFGREETQYF
TGCGCCAGCAGCTTTGGGAGAGAAGAGACCCAGTACTTC
>TRBV20-1|.|TRBJ2-7|.
CSASERLEGVNYEQNF
TGCAGTGCTAGTGAGAGACTAGAGGGAGTGAACTACGAGCAGAACTTC
>TRBV12-3/TRBV12-4|.|TRBJ2-3|.
CASKPDRYSTDTQYF
TGTGCCAGCAAGCCAGACAGGTATAGCACAGATACGCAGTATTTT
>TRBV5-6|TRBD1|TRBJ1-1|.
CASSDRGNGNTEAFF
TGTGCCAGCAGCGACAGGGGAAATGGGAACACTGAAGCTTTCTTT
>TRBV28|.|TRBJ1-2|many
CASSLPGTKTNYGYTF
TGTGCCAGCAGTTTACCCGGGACAAAGACTAACTATGGCTACACCTTC
>TRBV20-1|.|TRBJ2-1|once
CSARPSTGKLSEQLF
TGCAGTGCTAGACCTTCGACGGGGAAGCTTAGCGAGCAGCTCTTC
>TRBV7-9|.|TRBJ2-3|.
CASSQNRWTDTQYF
TGTGCCAGCAGCCAGAATAGATGGACAGATACGCAGTATTTT
>TRBV20-1|.|TRBJ2-5|few
CSARDPEVIAGNQETQYF
TGCAGTGCTAGGGATCCCGAGGTAATCGCGGGGAATCAAGAGACCCAGTACTTC
>TRBV20-1|.|TRBJ2-7|few
CSASTGSRNYEQYF
TGCAGTGCTAGTACCGGTAGCAGGAACTACGAGCAGTACTTC
>TRBV20-1|.|TRBJ2-3|.
CSACYREREDTQCF
TGCAGTGCTTGTTACCGGGAGAGGGAAGATACGCAGTGTTTT
>TRBV12-3/TRBV12-4|.|TRBJ1-5|.
CASTLGQGMGNQPQHF
TGTGCCAGTACTTTAGGGCAGGGCATGGGGAATCAGCCCCAGCATTTT
>TRBV29-1|TRBD1|TRBJ2-5|.
CSVVKQGAAGETQYF
TGCAGCGTTGTAAAGCAGGGGGCCGCCGGAGAGACCCAGTACTTC
>TRBV6-5|.|TRBJ2-1|.
CSSSYSGNEQFF
TGTTCCAGCAGTTACTCTGGGAATGAGCAGTTCTTC
>TRBV6-5|TRBD1|TRBJ2-6|.
CVSNEQGAAGANVVTF
TGTGTCAGCAATGAACAGGGGGCGGCCGGGGCCAACGTCGTGACTTTC
>TRBV11-2|.|TRBJ1-3|.
CASILGRGPGNTIYF
TGTGCCAGCATCTTAGGGCGTGGACCCGGAAACACCATATATTTT
>TRBV12-3/TRBV12-4|.|TRBJ2-3|many
CASSDQGATDTQYF
TGTGCCAGCAGTGACCAGGGAGCAACAGATACGCAGTATTTT
>TRBV6-6|TRBD2|TRBJ2-7|many
CASSFVAGYLSYEQYF
TGTGCCAGCAGTTTCGTAGCGGGGTACCTCTCCTACGAGCAGTACTTC
>TRBV12-3/TRBV12-4|.|TRBJ1-1|.
CASGFIMANTEAFF
TGTGCCAGCGGTTTTATCATGGCGAACACTGAAGCTTTCTTT
>TRBV5-4|TRBD2|TRBJ2-7|.
CVSSFPGLAGYEQYF
TGTGTCAGCAGCTTCCCGGGACTAGCGGGATACGAGCAGTACTTC
>TRBV7-3|TRBD1|TRBJ2-2|few
CASSLGTVNTGELFF
TGTGCCAGCAGCTTAGGGACAGTAAACACCGGGGAGCTGTTTTTT
>TRBV5-4|TRBD1|TRBJ2-5|few
CASSSSPLGQGGETQYF
TGTGCCAGCAGCTCGAGTCCCCTGGGACAGGGGGGAGAGACCCAGTACTTC
>TRBV4-1|.|TRBJ2-1|.
CASNQRLGELFF
TGCGCCAGCAACCAGAGACTAGGCGAGCTGTTCTTC
>TRBV20-1|.|TRBJ2-1|.
CSMGDGGRYEQFF
TGCAGCATGGGGGACGGCGGGCGTTACGAGCAATTCTTC
>TRBV29-1|TRBD1|TRBJ1-2|.
CSTARTGGYGYTF
TGCAGCACCGCTCGGACAGGGGGCTATGGCTACACCTTC